The rows below give T cell receptor beta chains drawn from one sample of a study of T cell repertoires in cytomegalovirus infection. One entry per CDR3 protein results from TCRdb running MiXCR on the reads. In the table there are 270,000 or so distinct CDR3 sequences, around 15% of which are singletons. The sample comprised CD8+ T cells from PBMCs. The origin of the receptors is a human donor in good health (CMV status not recorded). Some clones in this sample may be carry-over from other donors' samples. The CDR3 runs from the conserved cysteine through the conserved F or W. D genes are given only for firm matches. Rows may omit the clone size; those that give it use once, few, many or a size class.

d_call	v_call	j_call	clone_size	cdr3_nt	cdr3_aa
TRBD1	TRBV6-2/TRBV6-3	TRBJ1-1	few	TGTGCCAGCAGTTACGACAGGGCGGGCACTGAAGCTTTCTTT	CASSYDRAGTEAFF
.	TRBV6-4	TRBJ2-2	few	TGTGCCAGCAGTGACGGGGGGTTGGACACCGGGGAGCTGTTTTTT	CASSDGGLDTGELFF
TRBD1	TRBV11-3	TRBJ2-5	many	TGTGCCAGCAGCTTACCCGGACAGGGCTTGGAGACCCAGTACTTC	CASSLPGQGLETQYF
.	TRBV19	TRBJ2-3	once	TGTGCCAGTAGTGTAAGACCAGATACGCAGTATTTT	CASSVRPDTQYF
TRBD1	TRBV27	TRBJ2-7	few	TGTGCCAGCAGTTTCTTGGGACAGTCCTACGAGCAGTACTTC	CASSFLGQSYEQYF
TRBD2	TRBV7-2	TRBJ2-3	few	TGTGCCAGCAGCAGGCTAGCGGGGGGGACTGGCACAGATACGCAGTATTTT	CASSRLAGGTGTDTQYF
.	TRBV20-1	TRBJ2-7	.	TGCAGTGCTAGGGACCGGGACACCACCTACGAGCAGTACTTC	CSARDRDTTYEQYF
.	TRBV20-1	TRBJ2-5	many	TGCAGTGCTAGAGATTTTGTCAGGGAAGGGGAGACCCAGTACTTC	CSARDFVREGETQYF
TRBD2	TRBV7-8	TRBJ2-1	many	TGTGCCAGCACCCTCCCCGAAATAGCGGGACCGATTTCCTACAATGAGCAGTTCTTC	CASTLPEIAGPISYNEQFF
.	TRBV27	TRBJ1-1	.	TGTGCCAGCACCGATGGGGACCCCGACAGGGAAGCTTTCTTT	CASTDGDPDREAFF
.	TRBV28	TRBJ1-6	.	TGTGCCAGCAGGTACCGGGATTGGGATTCACCCCTCCACTTT	CASRYRDWDSPLHF
.	TRBV25-1	TRBJ1-1	many	TGTGCCAGCAGTGAATTCGGACAGCCCTACGGAGCTTTCTTT	CASSEFGQPYGAFF
TRBD1	TRBV7-9	TRBJ2-7	many	TGTGCCAGCAGCGCGACAGGGCGCGAGCAGTACTTC	CASSATGREQYF
TRBD1	TRBV7-8	TRBJ2-7	many	TGTGCCAGCAGCTTAGAGAGGGGGCTCGAGCAGTACTTC	CASSLERGLEQYF
TRBD1	TRBV20-1	TRBJ1-2	many	TGCAGTGCGTGGACAGGGAACTATGGCTACACCTTC	CSAWTGNYGYTF
TRBD2	TRBV12-3/TRBV12-4	TRBJ2-5	.	TGTGCCAGCAGGTCGACTAGCGGGTTACAAGAGACCCAGTACTTC	CASRSTSGLQETQYF
TRBD1	TRBV6-2/TRBV6-3	TRBJ2-5	many	TGTGCCAGCAGTTATGCCAGGGGGGAGACCCAGTACTTC	CASSYARGETQYF
TRBD1	TRBV9	TRBJ2-7	few	TGTGCCAGCAGCGTAGAGACAGGGTCCTCCGAGCAGTACTTC	CASSVETGSSEQYF
.	TRBV7-7	TRBJ2-2	many	TGTGCTAGCAGCCCAGGACAGTACACCGGGGAGCTGTTTTTT	CASSPGQYTGELFF
.	TRBV7-2	TRBJ1-1	many	TGTGCCAGCAGCTTAGCGGGCAGTAACAGTGAAGCTTTCTTT	CASSLAGSNSEAFF
TRBD1	TRBV29-1	TRBJ2-7	many	TGCAGCGTGGGGACAGGCGACGCCTACGAGCAGTACTTC	CSVGTGDAYEQYF
TRBD2	TRBV7-6	TRBJ2-2	few	TGTGCCAGCAGTCAGAATAGCGGGGGGTCCTACACCGGGGAGCTGTTTTTT	CASSQNSGGSYTGELFF
.	TRBV7-9	TRBJ2-2	.	TGTGCCAGCAGAAGTCGGGGAGGGAACACCGGGGAGCTGTTTTTT	CASRSRGGNTGELFF
.	TRBV29-1	TRBJ2-6	.	TGCAGCGCAATCTCTGGGGCCAACGTCCTGACTTTC	CSAISGANVLTF
TRBD2	TRBV4-3	TRBJ2-1	few	TGCGCCAGCAGCCAAGATAGATGGAGCGGGGGCACCAATGAGCAGTTCTTC	CASSQDRWSGGTNEQFF
.	TRBV6-2/TRBV6-3	TRBJ2-7	many	TGTGCCAGCAGTTGGACTGTCCACGAGCAGTACTTC	CASSWTVHEQYF
.	TRBV5-1	TRBJ1-1	.	TGCGCCAGCAGAATCGGGGGGACTGAAGCTTTCTTT	CASRIGGTEAFF